This T cell receptor (beta chain) was captured by sequencing in a study of preoperative IRX-2 immunotherapy in early breast cancer. The sample's treatment: preoperative locoregional IRX-2 cytokine immunotherapy. Samples came from a phase Ib trial of preoperative locoregional IRX-2 cytokine immunotherapy. Clones were read by immunoSEQ multiplex PCR, and TCRdb kept only the in-frame ones, dropping some. The sample has about 23,000 clones; roughly nine tenths are singletons. CDR1 is SGDLS and CDR2 is YYNGEE in the germline V gene. This CDR3 region has 14 residues. V was clipped by 3 bases and J by 6 bases; unmatched bases: 8.

V usage is TRBV9 and J usage is TRBJ2-7; 8 bases fit TRBD1. The material sequenced was tumor tissue, taken after IRX-2 immunotherapy. The TCR sequence derives from a human donor with breast cancer. The CDR3 nucleotides are TGTGCCAGCAGCGGTCAGGGGGCAAATTGCGAGCAGTACTTC. Translated: CASSGQGANCEQYF. Full variable domain (missing parts from reference TRBV9 and TRBJ2-7): DSGVTQTPKHLITATGQRVTLRCSPRSGDLSVYWYQQSLDQGLQFLIQYYNGEERAKGNILERFSAQQFPDLHSELNLSSLELGDSALYFCASSGQGANCEQYFGPGTRLTVT.